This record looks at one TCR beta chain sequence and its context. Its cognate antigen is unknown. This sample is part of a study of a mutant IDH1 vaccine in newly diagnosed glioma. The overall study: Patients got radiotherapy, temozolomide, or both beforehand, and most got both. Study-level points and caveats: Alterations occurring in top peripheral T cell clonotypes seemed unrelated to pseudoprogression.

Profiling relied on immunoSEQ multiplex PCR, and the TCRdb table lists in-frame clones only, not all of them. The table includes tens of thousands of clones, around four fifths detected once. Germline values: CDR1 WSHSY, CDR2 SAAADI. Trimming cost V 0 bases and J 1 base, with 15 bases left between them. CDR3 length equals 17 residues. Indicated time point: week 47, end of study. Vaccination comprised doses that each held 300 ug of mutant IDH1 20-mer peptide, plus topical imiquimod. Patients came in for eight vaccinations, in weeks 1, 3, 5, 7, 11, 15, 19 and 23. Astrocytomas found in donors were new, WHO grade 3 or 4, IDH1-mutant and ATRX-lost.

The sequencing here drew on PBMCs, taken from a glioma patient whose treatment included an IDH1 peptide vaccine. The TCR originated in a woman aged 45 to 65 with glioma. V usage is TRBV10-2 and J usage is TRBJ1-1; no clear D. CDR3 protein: CASSESRNRPANTEAFF. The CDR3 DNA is TGCGCCAGCAGTGAGTCGCGTAACCGACCGGCGAACACTGAAGCTTTCTTT.